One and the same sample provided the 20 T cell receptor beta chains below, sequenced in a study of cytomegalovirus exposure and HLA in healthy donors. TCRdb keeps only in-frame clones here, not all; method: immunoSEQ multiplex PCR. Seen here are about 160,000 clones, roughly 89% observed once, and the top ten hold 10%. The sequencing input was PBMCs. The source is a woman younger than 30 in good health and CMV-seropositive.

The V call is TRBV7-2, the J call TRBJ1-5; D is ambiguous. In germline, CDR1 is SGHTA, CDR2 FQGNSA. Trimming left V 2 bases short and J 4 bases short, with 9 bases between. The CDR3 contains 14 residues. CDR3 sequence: CASSLYQRNQPQHF. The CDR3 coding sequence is TGTGCCAGCAGCTTATACCAGCGAAATCAGCCCCAGCATTTT.

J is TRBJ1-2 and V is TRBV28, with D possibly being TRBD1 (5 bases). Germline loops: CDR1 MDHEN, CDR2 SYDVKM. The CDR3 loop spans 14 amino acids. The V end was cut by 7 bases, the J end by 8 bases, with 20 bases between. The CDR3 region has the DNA TGTGCCAGCACCAACGGAGGGGTTGCGAGGGGCTACACCTTC. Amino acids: CASTNGGVARGYTF.

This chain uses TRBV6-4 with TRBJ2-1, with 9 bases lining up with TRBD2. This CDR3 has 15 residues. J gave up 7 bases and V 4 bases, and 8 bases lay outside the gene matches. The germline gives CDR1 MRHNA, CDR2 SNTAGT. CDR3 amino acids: CASSVSAGGQNEQFF. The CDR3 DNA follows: TGTGCCAGCAGTGTTTCGGCGGGAGGGCAGAATGAGCAGTTCTTC.

CDR3 nucleotides: TGTGCCAGCAGCCCCCGCCCAGTAGCGGGTCAGGATGATACGCAGTATTTT. It codes for CASSPRPVAGQDDTQYF. The chain uses TRBV9 and TRBJ2-3; the match to TRBD2 covers 7 bases. V gave up 4 bases and J gave up 6 bases; unmatched junction bases: 17. The CDR3 is 17 amino acids. Germline V gene data show CDR1 as SGDLS and CDR2 as YYNGEE.

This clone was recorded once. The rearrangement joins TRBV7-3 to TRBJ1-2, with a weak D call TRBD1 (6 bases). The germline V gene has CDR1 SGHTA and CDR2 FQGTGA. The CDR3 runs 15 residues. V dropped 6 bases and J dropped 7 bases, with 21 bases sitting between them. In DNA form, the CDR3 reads TGTGCCAGCAGTCGAACGGGAGGGGGAACGGGTGGCTACACCTTC. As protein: CASSRTGGGTGGYTF.

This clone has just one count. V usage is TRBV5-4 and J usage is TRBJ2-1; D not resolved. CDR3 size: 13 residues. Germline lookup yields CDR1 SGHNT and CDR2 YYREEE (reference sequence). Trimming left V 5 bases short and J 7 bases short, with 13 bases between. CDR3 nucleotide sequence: TGTGCCAGCAGTTCCGAGTCGCGGAATGAGCAGTTCTTC. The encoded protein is CASSSESRNEQFF.

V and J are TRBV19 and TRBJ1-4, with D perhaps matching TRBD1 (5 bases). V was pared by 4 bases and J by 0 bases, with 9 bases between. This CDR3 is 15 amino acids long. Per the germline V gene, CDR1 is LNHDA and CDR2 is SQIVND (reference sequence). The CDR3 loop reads CASSTTTATNEKLFF. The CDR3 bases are TGTGCCAGTAGTACGACGACAGCAACTAATGAAAAACTGTTTTTT.

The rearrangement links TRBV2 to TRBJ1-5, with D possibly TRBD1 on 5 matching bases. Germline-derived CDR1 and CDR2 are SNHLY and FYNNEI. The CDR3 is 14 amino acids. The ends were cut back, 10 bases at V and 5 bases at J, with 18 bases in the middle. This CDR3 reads CAIQPDSPHQPQHF. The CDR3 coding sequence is TGTGCCATTCAACCAGACAGCCCGCATCAGCCCCAGCATTTT.

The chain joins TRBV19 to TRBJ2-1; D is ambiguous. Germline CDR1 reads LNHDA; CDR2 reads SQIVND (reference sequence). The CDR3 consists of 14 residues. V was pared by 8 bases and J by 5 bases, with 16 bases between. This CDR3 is CASAQVGENNEQFF. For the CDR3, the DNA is TGTGCCAGTGCTCAGGTGGGTGAGAACAATGAGCAGTTCTTC.

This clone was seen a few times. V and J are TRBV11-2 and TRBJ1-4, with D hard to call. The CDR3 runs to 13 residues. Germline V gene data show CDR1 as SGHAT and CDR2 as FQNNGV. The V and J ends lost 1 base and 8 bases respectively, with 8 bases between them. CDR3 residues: CASSLGPREKLFF. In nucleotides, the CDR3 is TGTGCCAGCAGCTTAGGGCCGAGGGAAAAACTGTTTTTT.

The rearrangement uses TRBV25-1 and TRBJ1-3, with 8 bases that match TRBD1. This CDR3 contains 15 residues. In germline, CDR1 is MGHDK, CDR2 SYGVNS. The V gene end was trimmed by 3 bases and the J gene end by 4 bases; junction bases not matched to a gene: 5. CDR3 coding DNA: TGTGCCAGCAGTGAGGGACAGGCCCGAGGAAACACCATATATTTT. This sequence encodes CASSEGQARGNTIYF.

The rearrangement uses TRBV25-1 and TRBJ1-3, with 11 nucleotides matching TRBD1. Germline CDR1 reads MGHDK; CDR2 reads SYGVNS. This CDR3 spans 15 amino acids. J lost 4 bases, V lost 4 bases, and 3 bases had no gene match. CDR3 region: CASSGDRGTGNTIYF. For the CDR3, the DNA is TGTGCCAGCAGTGGGGACAGGGGGACCGGAAACACCATATATTTT.

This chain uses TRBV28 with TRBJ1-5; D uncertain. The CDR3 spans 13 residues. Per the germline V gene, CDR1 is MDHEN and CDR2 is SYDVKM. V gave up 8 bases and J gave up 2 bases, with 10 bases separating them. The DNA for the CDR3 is TGTGCCAGCTGCTATTATCGCAATCAGCCCCAGCATTTT. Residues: CASCYYRNQPQHF.

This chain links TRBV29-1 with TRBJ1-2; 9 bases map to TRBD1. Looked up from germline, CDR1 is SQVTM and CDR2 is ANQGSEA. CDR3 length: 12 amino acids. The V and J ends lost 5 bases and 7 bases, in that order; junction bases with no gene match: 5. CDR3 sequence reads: CSVSGQGSGYTF. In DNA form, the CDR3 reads TGCAGCGTTTCCGGACAGGGGTCTGGCTACACCTTC.

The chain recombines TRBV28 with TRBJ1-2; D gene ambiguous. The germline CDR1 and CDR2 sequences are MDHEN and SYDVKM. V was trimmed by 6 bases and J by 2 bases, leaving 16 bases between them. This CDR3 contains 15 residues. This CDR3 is CASRPHSILNYGYTF. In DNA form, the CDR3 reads TGTGCCAGCAGGCCACACTCAATACTAAACTATGGCTACACCTTC.

The CDR3 loop is CATSRDPRTYEQYF. The CDR3 nucleotides are TGTGCCACCAGCAGAGATCCCAGGACCTACGAGCAGTACTTC. The gene calls are TRBV15 and TRBJ2-7, with no clear D. Looked up from germline, CDR1 is LNHNV and CDR2 is YYDKDF (reference sequence). This CDR3 is built from 14 residues. Trimming pared 0 bases from V and 2 bases from J, leaving 8 bases between.

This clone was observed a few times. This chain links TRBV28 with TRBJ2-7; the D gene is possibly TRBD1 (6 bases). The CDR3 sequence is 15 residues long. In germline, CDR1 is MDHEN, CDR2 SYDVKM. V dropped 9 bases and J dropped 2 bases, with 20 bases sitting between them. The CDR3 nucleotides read TGTGCCAGTTGGACCCAACAGGGATACACCTACGAGCAGTACTTC. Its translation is CASWTQQGYTYEQYF.

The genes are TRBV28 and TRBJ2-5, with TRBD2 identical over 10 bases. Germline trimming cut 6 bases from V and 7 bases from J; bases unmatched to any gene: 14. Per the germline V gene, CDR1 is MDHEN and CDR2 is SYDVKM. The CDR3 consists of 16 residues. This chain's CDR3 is CASSTRTSGALRTQYF. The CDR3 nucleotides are TGTGCCAGCAGCACGCGGACTAGCGGTGCCCTCCGGACCCAGTACTTC.

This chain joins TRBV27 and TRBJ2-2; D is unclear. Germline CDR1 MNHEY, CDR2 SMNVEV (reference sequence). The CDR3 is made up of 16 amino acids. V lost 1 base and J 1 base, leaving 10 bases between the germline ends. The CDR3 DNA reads TGTGCCAGCAGTTTATTCGGCGGAATGAACACCGGGGAGCTGTTTTTT. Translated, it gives CASSLFGGMNTGELFF.

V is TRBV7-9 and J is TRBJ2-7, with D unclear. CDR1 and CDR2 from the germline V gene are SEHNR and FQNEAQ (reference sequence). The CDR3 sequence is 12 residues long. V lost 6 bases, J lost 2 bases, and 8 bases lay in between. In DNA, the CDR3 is TGTGCCAGCAGTTCCGACACCTACGAGCAGTACTTC. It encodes CASSSDTYEQYF.